The 14 T cell receptor beta chains in this list originate from one sample, sequenced in a study of vaccination and CD4 T cells after COVID-19. With the Oncomine TCR Beta short-read assay, DNA from cultured CD4+ T cells was sequenced. TCRdb recomputed calls from the PCR reads with MiXCR, one row per CDR3 protein. Seen here are some 11,000 distinct CDR3 sequences, roughly 73% observed once, and the top ten hold 10%. Treatment defined: roughly 11-day PBMC culture with coronavirus spike peptide pools or control peptides (ViraFEST assay). Their antigens are not known. Sequencing was carried out using CD4+ T cells from blood, cultured in vitro. These receptors originate from a human donor who had recovered from COVID-19.

The chain employs TRBV6-1 and TRBJ1-5; tentatively, D is TRBD1 (6 bases). The germline V gene encodes CDR1 MNHNS and CDR2 SASEGT. The CDR3 covers 15 residues. V was clipped by 7 bases and J by 0 bases, with 13 bases between them. CDR3 nucleotides: TGTGCCAGCAAATACTACAGGGCTAGCAATCAGCCCCAGCATTTT. This gives the protein CASKYYRASNQPQHF.

The chain links TRBV10-2 to TRBJ2-5; 10 nucleotides align to TRBD2. V shed 7 bases and J 2 bases; nucleotides not matched to a gene: 10. CDR1 is WSHSY and CDR2 is SAAADI in the germline V gene. This CDR3 comprises 16 residues. The CDR3 loop reads CASTLGGLAVQETQYF. For the CDR3, the DNA is TGCGCCAGCACCCTAGGAGGACTAGCGGTACAAGAGACCCAGTACTTC.

The chain is built from TRBV21-1 and TRBJ1-5; no check of the table's D call, TRBD1, against the DNA was made. TRBV21-1 counts as a pseudogene. The CDR3 runs 21 residues. CDR3 bases: TGTGCCAGCAGCACAGCGACAGGGGCGGTCAAGCTATACACAGGGAATCAGCCCCAGCATTTT. It specifies CASSTATGAVKLYTGNQPQHF.

The rearrangement uses TRBV2 and TRBJ1-1, with D possibly matching TRBD1 (6 bases). Trimming removed 6 bases at V and 0 bases at J, with 17 bases between. Germline V gene data show CDR1 as SNHLY and CDR2 as FYNNEI. The CDR3 totals 16 residues. In DNA, the CDR3 is TGTGCCAGCAGCCGCGCGAGAACAGGGATGAACACTGAAGCTTTCTTT. This codes for CASSRARTGMNTEAFF.

This clonotype was seen a few times. The genes are TRBV2 and TRBJ1-5; possible D gene TRBD1, 6 bases. The CDR3 loop spans 15 amino acids. V lost 7 bases to trimming and J lost 7 bases, with 20 bases between them. Germline V gene lookup returns CDR1 SNHLY and CDR2 FYNNEI. For the CDR3, the DNA is TGTGCCAGCACCCCAAGGGGGGGGGCGAGGCAGCCCCAGCATTTT. Its translation: CASTPRGGARQPQHF.

The chain couples TRBV20-1 to TRBJ2-3; D is ambiguous. The CDR3 is 14 residues long. Germline CDR1 reads DFQATT; CDR2 reads SNEGSKA (reference sequence). V dropped 4 bases and J dropped 1 base, with 12 bases sitting between them. CDR3 sequence: CSAITRHGTDTQYF. CDR3 in DNA: TGCAGTGCTATTACCCGGCACGGCACAGATACGCAGTATTTT.

The chain recombines TRBV20-1 with TRBJ1-5; D unresolved. Germline V gene sequence: CDR1 DFQATT, CDR2 SNEGSKA (reference sequence). This CDR3 has 14 residues. V lost 1 base and J lost 1, with 8 bases in between. In nucleotides, the CDR3 is TGCAGTGCTAGAGTTGGTGGGAGCAATCAGCCCCAGCATTTT. Translation gives CSARVGGSNQPQHF.

The V call is TRBV11-3, the J call TRBJ2-5; D ambiguous. CDR3 length equals 14 residues. Germline CDR1 reads SGHNT; CDR2 reads YENEEA. V lost 5 bases to trimming and J lost 1 base, with 11 bases between them. Here the CDR3 reads CASSPTSSQETQYF. The CDR3 DNA follows: TGTGCCAGCAGCCCGACCAGCAGCCAAGAGACCCAGTACTTC.

The J gene is TRBJ2-1, the V gene TRBV6-1, with D unresolved. The CDR3 is 11 amino acids. Germline CDR1 reads MNHNS; CDR2 reads SASEGT. V was pared by 5 bases and J by 6 bases, with 5 bases between. The CDR3 DNA reads TGTGCCAGCAGTCTCGCCAATGAGCAGTTCTTC. It yields the protein CASSLANEQFF.

This clonotype was seen only a few times. The chain recombines TRBV7-9 with TRBJ1-2; weak D call: TRBD1 (6 bases). The V and J ends lost 0 bases and 8 bases respectively, with 19 bases between them. The CDR3 length is 16 residues. CDR1 is SEHNR, CDR2 FQNEAQ, per germline (reference sequence). The CDR3 loop reads CASSLAALGGAAGYTF. The CDR3 coding sequence is TGTGCCAGCAGCTTAGCCGCTTTGGGGGGGGCGGCCGGCTACACCTTC.

The chain uses TRBV4-1 and TRBJ1-2; the match to TRBD1 covers 11 bases. J lost 7 bases, V lost 4 bases, and 8 bases had no gene match. This CDR3 has 15 amino acids. The germline V gene encodes CDR1 MGHRA and CDR2 YSYEKL. The CDR3 protein is CASSRGQGAMGGYTF. The CDR3 DNA reads as TGCGCCAGCAGCCGTGGACAGGGGGCCATGGGTGGCTACACCTTC.

The chain couples TRBV21-1 to TRBJ1-5. TRBV21-1 is recorded as a pseudogene. This CDR3 comprises 15 residues. The CDR3 is CASTLATRPNQPQHF. Here the CDR3 DNA reads TGTGCCAGCACCCTAGCGACAAGACCCAATCAGCCCCAGCATTTT.

The chain carries TRBV27 and TRBJ1-2; D gene ambiguous. CDR3 size: 13 residues. Germline assignment: CDR1 MNHEY and CDR2 SMNVEV (reference sequence). The V end lost 2 bases, the J end lost 2 bases, and 6 bases lay between the germline ends. The CDR3 DNA reads TGTGCCAGCAGTTTAGGCGGAAACTATGGCTACACCTTC. This codes for CASSLGGNYGYTF.

The CDR3 DNA is TGTGCCAGCAGTTACGGTCTTTTCACCGATTCACCCCTCCACTTT. Encoded protein: CASSYGLFTDSPLHF. V and J are TRBV6-5 and TRBJ1-6; D not certain. V was pared by 2 bases and J by 8 bases, with 13 bases between. In germline, CDR1 is MNHEY, CDR2 SVGAGI. The CDR3 extends over 15 amino acids.